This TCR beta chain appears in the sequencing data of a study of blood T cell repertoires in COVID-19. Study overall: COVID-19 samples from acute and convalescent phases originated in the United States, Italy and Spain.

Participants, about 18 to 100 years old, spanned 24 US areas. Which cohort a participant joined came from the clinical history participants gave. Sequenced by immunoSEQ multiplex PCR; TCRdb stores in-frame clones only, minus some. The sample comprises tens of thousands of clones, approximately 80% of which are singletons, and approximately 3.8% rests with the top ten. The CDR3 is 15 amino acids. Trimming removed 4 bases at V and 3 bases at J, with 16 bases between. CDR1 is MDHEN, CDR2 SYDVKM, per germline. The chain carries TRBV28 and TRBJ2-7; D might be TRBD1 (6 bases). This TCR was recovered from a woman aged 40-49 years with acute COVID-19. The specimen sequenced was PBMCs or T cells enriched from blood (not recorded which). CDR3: CASSSSSGTLYEQYF. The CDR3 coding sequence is TGTGCCAGCAGTTCCTCATCCGGGACACTCTACGAGCAGTACTTC.